These T cell receptor beta chains were read from a single sample in a study of shared clonotypes between healthy human individuals. Libraries were prepared by immunoSEQ multiplex PCR; TCRdb keeps only in-frame clonotypes and omits some of them. The sample holds some 2,000,000 clones, 90% to 96% seen once. Sequencing was performed on naive CD4+ T cells sorted from blood. These receptors came from a man in his late teens or twenties in good health. CDR3s include the opening cysteine and the closing phenylalanine or tryptophan. A D gene is named only where the DNA matches it firmly. Not all rows give a size; the values are once, few, many and, for expanded clones, a class.

>TRBJ2-7|TRBD2|TRBV7-6|NA
CASSLMAGVSYEQYF
TGTGCCAGCAGCTTAATGGCGGGAGTTTCCTACGAGCAGTACTTC
>TRBJ1-2|NA|TRBV6-1|NA
CASRMTGNYGYTF
TGTGCCAGCAGAATGACAGGAAACTATGGCTACACCTTC
>TRBJ2-7|NA|TRBV7-9|once
CASSLGLGLNEQYF
TGTGCCAGCAGCTTAGGACTGGGCTTGAACGAGCAGTACTTC
>TRBJ1-5|NA|TRBV6-5|NA
CATGGGRNQPQHF
TGTGCCACCGGGGGGGGCCGCAATCAGCCCCAGCATTTT
>TRBJ2-7|NA|TRBV6-4|NA
CASTRGVPVYEQYF
TGTGCCAGCACTCGCGGGGTCCCAGTCTACGAGCAGTACTTC
>TRBJ1-6|TRBD1|TRBV5-4|NA
CASSSRQGADSPLHF
TGTGCCAGCAGCTCTCGACAGGGGGCGGATTCACCCCTCCACTTT
>TRBJ1-1|NA|TRBV7-9|NA
CASSSTGFPQAFF
TGTGCCAGCAGCTCTACAGGGTTTCCCCAAGCTTTCTTT
>TRBJ2-6|NA|TRBV10-3|NA
CAISALGGAGANVLTF
TGTGCCATCAGTGCCCTGGGGGGGGCAGGGGCCAACGTCCTGACTTTC
>TRBJ1-2|TRBD1|TRBV19|NA
CASSIDTGVHYGYTF
TGTGCCAGTAGTATAGATACAGGGGTTCACTATGGCTACACCTTC
>TRBJ2-7|NA|TRBV6-5|NA
CASSRPSGRGDEQYF
TGTGCCAGCAGCCGACCGTCGGGAAGGGGCGACGAGCAGTACTTC
>TRBJ1-2|TRBD1|TRBV6-6|NA
CASHPKGQGGYTF
TGTGCCAGCCACCCCAAGGGACAGGGAGGCTACACCTTC
>TRBJ2-3|NA|TRBV5-4|NA
CASSQPGDLHTQYF
TGTGCCAGCAGCCAACCGGGGGACCTCCATACGCAGTATTTT
>TRBJ2-7|NA|TRBV2|few
CASSDEDGTGPSSGTYEQYF
TGTGCCAGCAGTGATGAGGACGGGACAGGGCCGTCTAGCGGGACCTACGAGCAGTACTTC
>TRBJ1-3|NA|TRBV5-6|few
CASSLWQDGGNTIYF
TGTGCCAGCAGCTTGTGGCAGGACGGAGGAAACACCATATATTTT
>TRBJ2-1|NA|TRBV2|once
CASSERGRREGNEQFF
TGTGCCAGCAGTGAACGGGGGCGTAGGGAGGGCAATGAGCAGTTCTTC
>TRBJ1-3|NA|TRBV6-1|NA
CASYGQKGNTIYF
TGTGCCAGCTACGGCCAAAAGGGAAACACCATATATTTT
>TRBJ2-1|NA|TRBV6-6|NA
CASSFHSSYNEQFF
TGTGCCAGCAGTTTCCATAGCTCCTACAATGAGCAGTTCTTC
>TRBJ2-5|TRBD2|TRBV28|NA
CASSSLSGGAADSLETQYF
TGTGCCAGCAGTTCCCTTAGCGGGGGGGCAGCCGACAGTCTGGAGACCCAGTACTTC
>TRBJ1-5|NA|TRBV7-2|NA
CASSQGTTQPQHF
TGTGCCAGCAGCCAAGGGACCACTCAGCCCCAGCATTTT
>TRBJ1-4|NA|TRBV19|NA
CASSRGALNEKLFF
TGTGCCAGTAGCCGAGGGGCGTTGAATGAAAAACTGTTTTTT
>TRBJ2-3|TRBD2|TRBV5-4|NA
CATRTSGGGVADTQYF
TGTGCCACCCGGACTAGCGGGGGCGGGGTCGCAGATACGCAGTATTTT
>TRBJ2-3|NA|TRBV20-1|once
CSAKSGDTQYF
TGCAGTGCCAAATCGGGGGATACGCAGTATTTT
>TRBJ2-1|TRBD1|TRBV5-1|once
CASRGQGSSYNEQFF
TGCGCCAGCAGGGGACAGGGGAGCTCCTACAATGAGCAGTTCTTC
>TRBJ1-5|NA|TRBV19|few
CASSIVPQPQHF
TGTGCCAGTAGTATAGTGCCTCAGCCCCAGCATTTT
>TRBJ2-7|NA|TRBV7-2|NA
CASSLRPGSQKQYF
TGTGCCAGCAGCTTGCGGCCAGGCAGCCAAAAGCAGTACTTC
>TRBJ1-2|TRBD1|TRBV10-1|few
CASSSGTGRDGYTF
TGCGCCAGCAGTTCCGGGACAGGGAGAGATGGCTACACCTTC
>TRBJ2-7|NA|TRBV18|NA
CASSAIADSYEQYF
TGTGCCAGCTCAGCTATCGCCGACAGCTACGAGCAGTACTTC
>TRBJ1-6|NA|TRBV10-3|NA
CAISESGSSYNSPLHF
TGTGCCATCAGTGAGTCGGGGAGCTCCTATAATTCACCCCTCCACTTT
>TRBJ1-3|TRBD1|TRBV9|NA
CASSAPGGSGNTIYF
TGTGCCAGCAGCGCACCAGGGGGCTCTGGAAACACCATATATTTT
>TRBJ1-4|NA|TRBV14|once
CASSPFGQRDEKLFF
TGTGCCAGCAGCCCCTTCGGACAGAGGGACGAAAAACTGTTTTTT
>TRBJ1-5|NA|TRBV30|NA
CAWSQAGDQPQHF
TGTGCCTGGAGTCAGGCAGGCGATCAGCCCCAGCATTTT
>TRBJ1-2|NA|TRBV13|NA
CASSFFGLTGTQPYGYTF
TGTGCCAGCAGCTTCTTCGGCCTTACAGGTACACAGCCCTATGGCTACACCTTC
>TRBJ2-1|NA|TRBV5-1|NA
CASSLGGSGIPNNEQFF
TGCGCCAGCAGCTTGGGTGGTAGCGGTATTCCAAACAATGAGCAGTTCTTC
>TRBJ1-1|NA|TRBV28|once
CASGTSEGRANTEAFF
TGTGCCAGCGGCACCAGCGAAGGCAGGGCGAACACTGAAGCTTTCTTT
>TRBJ2-5|NA|TRBV18|NA
CASSPSGGKETQYF
TGTGCCAGCTCACCCTCCGGTGGGAAAGAGACCCAGTACTTC
>TRBJ2-1|NA|TRBV5-1|few
CASSIGDGGYNEQFF
TGCGCCAGCAGCATTGGGGATGGAGGCTACAATGAGCAGTTCTTC
>TRBJ2-2|NA|TRBV6-1|once
CASRFHTGELFF
TGTGCCAGCAGATTTCACACCGGGGAGCTGTTTTTT
>TRBJ2-5|TRBD2|TRBV10-3|NA
CAISELAGGIAETQYF
TGTGCCATCAGTGAGTTGGCGGGGGGGATCGCTGAGACCCAGTACTTC
>TRBJ1-2|NA|TRBV29-1|NA
CSVGGRTRDNGYTF
TGCAGCGTTGGGGGCAGGACCCGTGACAATGGCTACACCTTC
>TRBJ1-2|NA|TRBV5-1|NA
CASSPQGWNGYTF
TGCGCCAGCAGCCCTCAGGGATGGAATGGCTACACCTTC